This TCR beta chain was sequenced during a study of cytotoxic CD8 clonotypes in ibrutinib-treated CLL. Study-level points and caveats: Clonality showed a rise at ibrutinib response that reversed toward baseline at progression. With treatment, public clonotypes, which were uncommon, either contracted or remained stable.

Note on this clone: Its matching antigen is unknown.

Generated by immunoSEQ multiplex PCR, the TCRdb table keeps only in-frame clones and is missing some. The profile shows 97,000 or so clones, around four fifths of them singletons. This clonotype originated in a human donor with chronic lymphocytic leukemia. This specimen was PBMCs, taken after 12 months of ibrutinib treatment.

The CDR3 DNA reads TGTGCCAGCAGTCCGGGTGGAGAAAAACTGTTTTTT. This gives the protein CASSPGGEKLFF. The gene calls are TRBV27 and TRBJ1-4, with D unclear. Trimming removed 5 bases at V and 8 bases at J, with 9 bases between. The V gene's germline CDR1 is MNHEY and CDR2 SMNVEV (reference sequence). There are 12 residues in the CDR3.